One sample yielded the 8 T cell receptor beta chains listed below, sequenced in a study of cytomegalovirus exposure and HLA in healthy donors. Sequencing was performed with immunoSEQ multiplex PCR; in TCRdb, only in-frame clones are kept and a portion is missing. This table has 250,000 to 350,000 clones, roughly 88% appearing once. The sequenced material came from PBMCs. The receptors originated from a woman aged 18-29 years in good health and CMV-seronegative.

The rearrangement joins TRBV14 to TRBJ2-7; D is perhaps TRBD2 (6 bases). Germline CDR1 and CDR2: SGHDN and FVKESK. The CDR3 length is 12 residues. Trimming removed 4 bases from V and 6 bases from J, with 10 bases in between. Written as DNA, the CDR3 is TGTGCCAGCAGCCCGACTAGGGGCGAGCAGTACTTC. Amino acids: CASSPTRGEQYF.

J is TRBJ1-4 and V is TRBV15, with 9 positions matching TRBD1. CDR3 length: 17 amino acids. V lost 1 base and J lost 4; bases outside the gene matches: 7. From germline, CDR1 is LNHNV and CDR2 YYDKDF (reference sequence). The CDR3 region is CATSRVWGQGSNEKLFF. CDR3 DNA sequence: TGTGCCACCAGCAGAGTATGGGGACAGGGCAGTAATGAAAAACTGTTTTTT.

The rearrangement joins TRBV28 to TRBJ2-7, with TRBD2 identical over 13 bases. Germline-derived CDR1 and CDR2 are MDHEN and SYDVKM. The CDR3 loop spans 15 amino acids. The J segment lost 0 bases and the V segment lost 8 bases, leaving 4 bases of the junction unmatched. CDR3: CASGLAGVDSYEQYF. As DNA, the CDR3 is TGTGCCAGCGGACTAGCGGGAGTGGACTCCTACGAGCAGTACTTC.

The chain has TRBV5-1 and TRBJ2-2; 7 nucleotides align to TRBD2. V shed 0 bases, J shed 5 bases, and the junction held 4 bases outside the gene matches. The CDR3 covers 15 residues. Germline CDR1 is SGHRS and CDR2 is YFSETQ. The CDR3 protein is CASSLVREGTGELFF. As DNA, the CDR3 is TGCGCCAGCAGCTTGGTCAGGGAGGGGACCGGGGAGCTGTTTTTT.

V usage is TRBV19 and J usage is TRBJ1-5; D is unclear. Trimming cost V 3 bases and J 2 bases, with 8 bases left between them. CDR3 length: 14 amino acids. Germline V gives CDR1 LNHDA, CDR2 SQIVND (reference sequence). CDR3 coding DNA: TGTGCCAGTAGTATTGGGCAGGGCAATCAGCCCCAGCATTTT. Translation: CASSIGQGNQPQHF.

A note on this clone: Compared with germline, one end of the junction differs, possibly owing to a read error. J is TRBJ1-1 and V is TRBV27; TRBD1 matches 7 bases. The CDR3 sequence is 10 residues long. CDR1 MNHEY and CDR2 SMNVEV come from the germline V gene (reference sequence). CDR3 in amino acids: CASRGTVERF. The CDR3 DNA sequence: TGTGCCAGCAGGGGGACAGTTGAACGCTTT.

This clone was recorded only once. The chain combines TRBV7-6 with TRBJ2-5, with a tentative D call TRBD2 (6 bases). Trimming shortened V by 4 bases and J by 0 bases, and 18 bases separated the two germline ends. This CDR3 spans 17 amino acids. Germline V gene data show CDR1 as SGHVS and CDR2 as FNYEAQ. CDR3 DNA sequence: TGTGCCAGCAGCTGGTCTCTCCGACCGGGGGACCAAGAGACCCAGTACTTC. Its translation is CASSWSLRPGDQETQYF.

V usage is TRBV7-2 and J usage is TRBJ2-7; D might be TRBD1 (6 bases). V was clipped by 3 bases and J by 0 bases, with 18 bases between them. Germline V gene data show CDR1 as SGHTA and CDR2 as FQGNSA. CDR3 length equals 17 residues. CDR3 protein: CASSLEPGHRTSYEQYF. DNA of the CDR3: TGTGCCAGCAGCTTGGAACCGGGACACCGAACCTCCTACGAGCAGTACTTC.